This T cell receptor beta chain came from a study of T cells in Graves' hyperthyroidism and ophthalmopathy. The V end lost 6 bases, the J end lost 4 bases, and 9 bases lay between the germline ends. The CDR3 totals 12 residues. Germline assignment: CDR1 MNHNS and CDR2 SASEGT. Over 18 months, lack of ophthalmopathy progression marked Graves' hyperthyroidism as stable. Used for diagnoses were clinical symptoms, serum thyroxine and TRAb, thyroid ultrasound and orbital computed tomography. Extraction of PBMCs used roughly 9.4 ml of fresh peripheral blood. Amplified TCR beta CDR3 regions came from RNA transcripts. Researchers ran a first-round RT-PCR on the TCR CDR3 using the HTBI primer set. TCRdb ran MiXCR on the multiplex PCR reads and lists one entry per CDR3 protein. Among 250,000 to 350,000 distinct CDR3 sequences, roughly 15% were seen once, and the ten largest hold roughly a third. This clonotype showed up just a few times.

The source material was blood. The source of this sequence is a man aged 25-45 years with Graves' hyperthyroidism. The J gene is TRBJ1-1, the V gene TRBV6-1; possible D gene TRBD1, 5 bases. In DNA, the CDR3 is TGTGCCAGCAGCGACAGTCCCACTGAAGCTTTCTTT. Protein sequence: CASSDSPTEAFF.